This T cell receptor beta chain was captured by sequencing in a study of identical twins. General study findings and limits: It was possible that invariant MAIT and iNKT cells partly confounded the zero-insertion analyses. Beta out-of-frame twin sharing showed a weaker excess.

TCRdb reanalysed the 5' RACE reads using MiXCR and keeps one entry per CDR3 protein. The sample carries a few hundred thousand distinct CDR3 sequences, 15% to 20% recorded once. Trimming removed 3 bases from V and 4 bases from J, with 13 bases in between. Germline V gives CDR1 DFQATT, CDR2 SNEGSKA (reference sequence). The CDR3 is made up of 14 amino acids. This clonotype was detected ten times or more. The antigen remains unidentified. The sample taken for sequencing was naive T cells sorted from blood. V and J are TRBV20-1 and TRBJ2-1, with D perhaps matching TRBD1 (6 bases). This sequence was found in a man in his fifties in good health. This CDR3 reads CSASPTGIYNEQFF. DNA for the CDR3: TGCAGTGCTAGTCCGACAGGAATTTACAATGAGCAGTTCTTC.